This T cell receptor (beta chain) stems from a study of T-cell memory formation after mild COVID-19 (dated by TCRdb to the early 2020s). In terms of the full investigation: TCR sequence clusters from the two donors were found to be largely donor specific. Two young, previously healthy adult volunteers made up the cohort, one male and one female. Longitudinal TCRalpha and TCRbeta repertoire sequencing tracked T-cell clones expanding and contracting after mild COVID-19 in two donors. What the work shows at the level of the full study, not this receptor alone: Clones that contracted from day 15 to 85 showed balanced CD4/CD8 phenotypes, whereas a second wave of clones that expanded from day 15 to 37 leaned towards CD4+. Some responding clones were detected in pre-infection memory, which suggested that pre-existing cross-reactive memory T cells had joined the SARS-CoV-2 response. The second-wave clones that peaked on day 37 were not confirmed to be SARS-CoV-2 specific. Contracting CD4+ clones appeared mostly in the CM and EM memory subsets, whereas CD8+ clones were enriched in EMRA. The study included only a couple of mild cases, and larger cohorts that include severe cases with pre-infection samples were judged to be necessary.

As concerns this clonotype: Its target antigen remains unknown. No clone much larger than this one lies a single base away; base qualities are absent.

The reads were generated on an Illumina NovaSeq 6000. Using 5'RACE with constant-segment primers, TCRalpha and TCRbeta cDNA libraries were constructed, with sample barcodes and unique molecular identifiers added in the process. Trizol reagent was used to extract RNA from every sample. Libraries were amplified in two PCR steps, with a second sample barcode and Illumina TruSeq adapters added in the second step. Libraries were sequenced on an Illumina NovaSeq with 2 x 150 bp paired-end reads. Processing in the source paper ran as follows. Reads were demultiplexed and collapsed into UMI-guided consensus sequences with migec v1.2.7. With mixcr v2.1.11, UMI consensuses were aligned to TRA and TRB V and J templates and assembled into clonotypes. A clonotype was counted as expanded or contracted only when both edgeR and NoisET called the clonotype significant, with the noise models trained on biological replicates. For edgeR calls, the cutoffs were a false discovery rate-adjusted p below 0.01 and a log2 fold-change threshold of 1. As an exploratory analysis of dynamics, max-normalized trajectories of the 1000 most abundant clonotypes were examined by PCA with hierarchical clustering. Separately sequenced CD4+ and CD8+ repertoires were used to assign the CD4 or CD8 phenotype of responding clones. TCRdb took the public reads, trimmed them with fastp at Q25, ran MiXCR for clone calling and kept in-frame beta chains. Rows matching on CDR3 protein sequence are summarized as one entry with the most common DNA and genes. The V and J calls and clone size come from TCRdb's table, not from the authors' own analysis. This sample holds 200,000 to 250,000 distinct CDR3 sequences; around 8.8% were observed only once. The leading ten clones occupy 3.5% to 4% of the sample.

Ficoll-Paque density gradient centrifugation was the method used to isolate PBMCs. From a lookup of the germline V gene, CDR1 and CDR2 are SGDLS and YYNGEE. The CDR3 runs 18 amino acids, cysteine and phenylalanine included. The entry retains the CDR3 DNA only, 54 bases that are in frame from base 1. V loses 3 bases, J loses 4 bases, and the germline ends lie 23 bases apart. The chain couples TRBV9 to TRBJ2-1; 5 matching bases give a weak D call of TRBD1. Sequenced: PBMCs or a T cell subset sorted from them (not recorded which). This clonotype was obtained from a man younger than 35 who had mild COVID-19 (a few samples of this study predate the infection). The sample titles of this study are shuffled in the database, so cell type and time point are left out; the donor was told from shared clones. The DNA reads TGTGCCAGCAGCGAGAAGGCTGGGGCATTGCCCAAGTACAATGAGCAGTTCTTC. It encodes CASSEKAGALPKYNEQFF.